These T cell receptor beta chains were read from a single sample in a study of beta chain features in type 1 diabetes. Clones were sequenced by immunoSEQ multiplex PCR, and TCRdb holds only the in-frame ones, with some missing. The data show some 700,000 clones, roughly an eighth seen once. The sequencing sample was made of naive CD4+ T cells from blood. The origin of the receptors is a man aged 18 to 30 with type 1 diabetes. Both conserved end residues are part of each CDR3. The D gene is left open where the match is weak. Not all rows give a size; the values are once, few, many and, for expanded clones, a class.

v_gene: TRBV27
d_gene: -
abundance: -
j_gene: TRBJ1-5
CDR3nt: TGTGCCAGCAGCCCCGCGGTAGGGCCCCAGCATTTT
CDR3aa: CASSPAVGPQHF

v_gene: TRBV11-3
d_gene: -
abundance: -
j_gene: TRBJ2-7
CDR3nt: TGTGCCAGCAGCTTAGGATTCGCCTACGAGCAGTACTTC
CDR3aa: CASSLGFAYEQYF

v_gene: TRBV7-2
d_gene: TRBD1
abundance: -
j_gene: TRBJ1-5
CDR3nt: TGTGCCAGCAGCCTCTCAGGACAGGGAGAATATCAGCCCCAGCATTTT
CDR3aa: CASSLSGQGEYQPQHF

v_gene: TRBV30
d_gene: TRBD1
abundance: few
j_gene: TRBJ1-2
CDR3nt: TGTGCCTGGAGACCTCGGGACAGAAGCGAGATGGGAGGCTACACCTTC
CDR3aa: CAWRPRDRSEMGGYTF

v_gene: TRBV4-2
d_gene: -
abundance: -
j_gene: TRBJ2-4
CDR3nt: TGTGCCAGCAGCCAAGATGAACGCGGCCATCAAAACATTCAGTACTTC
CDR3aa: CASSQDERGHQNIQYF

v_gene: TRBV7-9
d_gene: TRBD2
abundance: -
j_gene: TRBJ2-7
CDR3nt: TGTGCCAGCAGCTTAGAGGTGACAGCGGGGGGAACCTACGAGCAGTACTTC
CDR3aa: CASSLEVTAGGTYEQYF

v_gene: TRBV7-9
d_gene: -
abundance: -
j_gene: TRBJ2-5
CDR3nt: TGTGCCAGCAGTCGGCAAGAGACCCAGTACTTC
CDR3aa: CASSRQETQYF

v_gene: TRBV7-9
d_gene: TRBD1
abundance: few
j_gene: TRBJ2-7
CDR3nt: TGTGCCAGCAGCCAACAGGGGTACGAGCAGTACTTC
CDR3aa: CASSQQGYEQYF

v_gene: TRBV5-1
d_gene: -
abundance: -
j_gene: TRBJ2-1
CDR3nt: TGCGCCAGCAGCCTACTCGGGGCCATCTCCTACAATGAGCAGTTCTTC
CDR3aa: CASSLLGAISYNEQFF

v_gene: TRBV7-9
d_gene: TRBD1
abundance: -
j_gene: TRBJ2-7
CDR3nt: TGTGCCAGCAGCCCCCTGGGGGGACAGGGCGACGGCGAGCAGTACTTC
CDR3aa: CASSPLGGQGDGEQYF

v_gene: TRBV5-6
d_gene: -
abundance: -
j_gene: TRBJ1-5
CDR3nt: TGTGCCAGCAGCTTGCAGTGGGGCGAGCCCCAGCATTTT
CDR3aa: CASSLQWGEPQHF

v_gene: TRBV9
d_gene: TRBD1
abundance: -
j_gene: TRBJ1-3
CDR3nt: TGTGCCAGCAGCGGCAGGGGGGACACCATATATTTT
CDR3aa: CASSGRGDTIYF

v_gene: TRBV30
d_gene: TRBD1
abundance: -
j_gene: TRBJ1-2
CDR3nt: TGTGCCTGGAGTCCAGGACAGGGAGATGGCTACACCTTC
CDR3aa: CAWSPGQGDGYTF

v_gene: TRBV29-1
d_gene: -
abundance: few
j_gene: TRBJ2-3
CDR3nt: TGCAGCGTAGTGAAGGGGGGAAGCACAGATACGCAGTATTTT
CDR3aa: CSVVKGGSTDTQYF

v_gene: TRBV6-5
d_gene: -
abundance: -
j_gene: TRBJ2-2
CDR3nt: TGTGCCAGCAGTTACTCGTTTCGCCTAACCGGGGAGCTGTTTTTT
CDR3aa: CASSYSFRLTGELFF

v_gene: TRBV25-1
d_gene: TRBD1
abundance: -
j_gene: TRBJ1-1
CDR3nt: TGTGCCAGCAGTCCTGCGCCGGGACAGGGGGCTGAAGCTTTCTTT
CDR3aa: CASSPAPGQGAEAFF

v_gene: TRBV5-1
d_gene: -
abundance: -
j_gene: TRBJ1-2
CDR3nt: TGCGCCAGCAGCTTGGGGACCTCCCTCTATGGCTACACCTTC
CDR3aa: CASSLGTSLYGYTF

v_gene: TRBV25-1
d_gene: -
abundance: few
j_gene: TRBJ2-7
CDR3nt: TGTGCCAGCAGTGGCGGAGGGGCTACGTCCTACGAGCAGTACTTC
CDR3aa: CASSGGGATSYEQYF

v_gene: TRBV28
d_gene: -
abundance: few
j_gene: TRBJ1-4
CDR3nt: TGTGCCAGCAGTTTATGGGTACATAAGGAAAAACTGTTTTTT
CDR3aa: CASSLWVHKEKLFF

v_gene: TRBV20-1
d_gene: -
abundance: -
j_gene: TRBJ1-2
CDR3nt: TGCAGTGCTAGTGGGCAGGGAGGCTACACCTTC
CDR3aa: CSASGQGGYTF

v_gene: TRBV30
d_gene: TRBD1
abundance: -
j_gene: TRBJ1-3
CDR3nt: TGTGCCTGGAGTCTCCCGGGACAGGGGACTGGAAACACCATATATTTT
CDR3aa: CAWSLPGQGTGNTIYF

v_gene: TRBV10-3
d_gene: TRBD1
abundance: few
j_gene: TRBJ1-1
CDR3nt: TGTGCCATCAGACCCGGGACAGGAAACACTGAAGCTTTCTTT
CDR3aa: CAIRPGTGNTEAFF

v_gene: TRBV30
d_gene: -
abundance: few
j_gene: TRBJ2-1
CDR3nt: TGTGCCTGGAGTGTGGGAGGCTCCTACAATGAGCAGTTCTTC
CDR3aa: CAWSVGGSYNEQFF

v_gene: TRBV6-5
d_gene: -
abundance: few
j_gene: TRBJ1-4
CDR3nt: TGTGCCAGTTCGGACCGATCAACTAATGAAAAACTGTTTTTT
CDR3aa: CASSDRSTNEKLFF

v_gene: TRBV4-1
d_gene: -
abundance: -
j_gene: TRBJ1-1
CDR3nt: TGCGCCAGCAGCCCTAAGGGACTGCTGAACACTGAAGCTTTCTTT
CDR3aa: CASSPKGLLNTEAFF

v_gene: TRBV5-1
d_gene: TRBD1
abundance: -
j_gene: TRBJ2-4
CDR3nt: TGCGCCAGCAGCTTGGGTTCGCAGGGGGCTGGCAAAAACATTCAGTACTTC
CDR3aa: CASSLGSQGAGKNIQYF

v_gene: TRBV29-1
d_gene: -
abundance: few
j_gene: TRBJ1-3
CDR3nt: TGCAGCGTTGATATTACCGGCTCTGGAAACACCATATATTTT
CDR3aa: CSVDITGSGNTIYF

v_gene: TRBV9
d_gene: TRBD2
abundance: -
j_gene: TRBJ2-7
CDR3nt: TGTGCCAGCAGCGTAGGCCTAGCGGGGGGATCCGAGCAGTACTTC
CDR3aa: CASSVGLAGGSEQYF

v_gene: TRBV18
d_gene: -
abundance: few
j_gene: TRBJ2-3
CDR3nt: TGTGCCAGCTCACCAGAAAGTGATACGCAGTATTTT
CDR3aa: CASSPESDTQYF

v_gene: TRBV5-4
d_gene: -
abundance: -
j_gene: TRBJ2-1
CDR3nt: TGTGCCAGCAGCTTGGACCAGGGGTATATCAATGAGCAGTTCTTC
CDR3aa: CASSLDQGYINEQFF

v_gene: TRBV13
d_gene: -
abundance: few
j_gene: TRBJ1-1
CDR3nt: TGTGCCAGCAGCTCACTAATGTCGACAGATATGAACACTGAAGCTTTCTTT
CDR3aa: CASSSLMSTDMNTEAFF

v_gene: TRBV6-6
d_gene: -
abundance: few
j_gene: TRBJ1-4
CDR3nt: TGTGCCACTGGAGGGGATAATGCTAATGAAAAACTGTTTTTT
CDR3aa: CATGGDNANEKLFF

v_gene: TRBV5-1
d_gene: TRBD1
abundance: -
j_gene: TRBJ2-5
CDR3nt: TGCGCCAGCAGCCCCGGACAGGGACGGGAGACCCAGTACTTC
CDR3aa: CASSPGQGRETQYF

v_gene: TRBV11-3
d_gene: -
abundance: -
j_gene: TRBJ2-1
CDR3nt: TGTGCCAGCAGCTCTTTAGGTGGGCTGTACAATGAGCAGTTCTTC
CDR3aa: CASSSLGGLYNEQFF

v_gene: TRBV7-7
d_gene: -
abundance: -
j_gene: TRBJ2-6
CDR3nt: TGTGCTAGCAGCGCAGGGATAGGGAATGGGGCCAACGTCCTGACTTTC
CDR3aa: CASSAGIGNGANVLTF

v_gene: TRBV29-1
d_gene: -
abundance: few
j_gene: TRBJ1-2
CDR3nt: TGCAGCGTTGCGGGGTCGAGGGGCTACACCTTC
CDR3aa: CSVAGSRGYTF

v_gene: TRBV18
d_gene: -
abundance: -
j_gene: TRBJ1-1
CDR3nt: TGTGCCAGCTCACCATCCTCTCCCCTTGAAGCTTTCTTT
CDR3aa: CASSPSSPLEAFF

v_gene: TRBV19
d_gene: -
abundance: -
j_gene: TRBJ1-1
CDR3nt: TGTGCCAGTAGTACTCGGGGGACTGAAGCTTTCTTT
CDR3aa: CASSTRGTEAFF

v_gene: TRBV29-1
d_gene: -
abundance: -
j_gene: TRBJ1-2
CDR3nt: TGCAGCGCAATAGGGACCCAGGCTAACTATGGCTACACCTTC
CDR3aa: CSAIGTQANYGYTF

v_gene: TRBV7-2
d_gene: -
abundance: -
j_gene: TRBJ1-2
CDR3nt: TGTGCCAGCAGCCAGACCTTGATCACGGGGGGAAACTATGGCTACACCTTC
CDR3aa: CASSQTLITGGNYGYTF

v_gene: TRBV5-1
d_gene: -
abundance: few
j_gene: TRBJ2-5
CDR3nt: TGCGCCAGCAGCTTGGGGGACGCGGGGACCCAGTACTTC
CDR3aa: CASSLGDAGTQYF

v_gene: TRBV7-7
d_gene: -
abundance: few
j_gene: TRBJ1-1
CDR3nt: TGTGCCACCTCGTCGGTGGCGGACACTGAAGCTTTCTTT
CDR3aa: CATSSVADTEAFF

v_gene: TRBV20-1
d_gene: -
abundance: -
j_gene: TRBJ2-3
CDR3nt: TGCAGTGCTAGCCGAGACAGGCAGTATTTT
CDR3aa: CSASRDRQYF

v_gene: TRBV13
d_gene: -
abundance: few
j_gene: TRBJ2-7
CDR3nt: TGTGCCAGCAGCTTATACAGGCCCTCCTACGAGCAGTACTTC
CDR3aa: CASSLYRPSYEQYF

v_gene: TRBV7-7
d_gene: -
abundance: -
j_gene: TRBJ2-2
CDR3nt: TGTGCCAGCAGCTTAGGAACGGGGGACACCGGGGAGCTGTTTTTT
CDR3aa: CASSLGTGDTGELFF

v_gene: TRBV6-5
d_gene: -
abundance: few
j_gene: TRBJ2-1
CDR3nt: TGTGCCAGCAGTTACTCTGGGGTTTCCTACAATGAGCAGTTCTTC
CDR3aa: CASSYSGVSYNEQFF

v_gene: TRBV7-2
d_gene: -
abundance: -
j_gene: TRBJ2-3
CDR3nt: TGTGCCAGCAGCTTAGCCGCAGATACGCAGTATTTT
CDR3aa: CASSLAADTQYF

v_gene: TRBV30
d_gene: -
abundance: -
j_gene: TRBJ1-1
CDR3nt: TGTGCCTGGAGTGGGCCCGCCCTCAGGGCTGAAGCTTTCTTT
CDR3aa: CAWSGPALRAEAFF

v_gene: TRBV13
d_gene: TRBD2
abundance: -
j_gene: TRBJ2-3
CDR3nt: TGTGCCAGCAGCGTACTAGCGGGCACAGATACGCAGTATTTT
CDR3aa: CASSVLAGTDTQYF

v_gene: TRBV5-1
d_gene: TRBD2
abundance: few
j_gene: TRBJ2-5
CDR3nt: TGCGCCAGCAGCTTGGATCCTAGCGGGGCCCAAGAGACCCAGTACTTC
CDR3aa: CASSLDPSGAQETQYF

v_gene: TRBV28
d_gene: TRBD1
abundance: -
j_gene: TRBJ2-1
CDR3nt: TGTGCCAGCACCCCGCGGGGACAGGGCCATGAGCAGTTCTTC
CDR3aa: CASTPRGQGHEQFF

v_gene: TRBV6-1
d_gene: TRBD1
abundance: -
j_gene: TRBJ1-6
CDR3nt: TGTGCCAGCAGTGAATGGGAACAGGGGGAGGGTTCACCCCTCCACTTT
CDR3aa: CASSEWEQGEGSPLHF

v_gene: TRBV25-1
d_gene: -
abundance: -
j_gene: TRBJ2-3
CDR3nt: TGTGCCAGTAGGTGGGATACGCAGTATTTT
CDR3aa: CASRWDTQYF

v_gene: TRBV11-2
d_gene: -
abundance: few
j_gene: TRBJ2-3
CDR3nt: TGTGCCAGCAGCCGGTGGGCGGGGAGCACAGATACGCAGTATTTT
CDR3aa: CASSRWAGSTDTQYF

v_gene: TRBV19
d_gene: -
abundance: few
j_gene: TRBJ1-2
CDR3nt: TGTGCCAGTAGGCAGAACTATGGCTACACCTTC
CDR3aa: CASRQNYGYTF

v_gene: TRBV29-1
d_gene: TRBD1
abundance: -
j_gene: TRBJ2-5
CDR3nt: TGCAGCGTTGAAGGGACAGGGGAGCGGGGAGAGACCCAGTACTTC
CDR3aa: CSVEGTGERGETQYF

v_gene: TRBV2
d_gene: -
abundance: few
j_gene: TRBJ1-1
CDR3nt: TGTGCCAGCAGTGAAAGACTTACCTGGGACACTGAAGCTTTCTTT
CDR3aa: CASSERLTWDTEAFF